These 24 T cell receptor beta chains were sequenced from one sample in a study of CD8+ T cells in alopecia areata. Specified treatment: oral pan-JAK inhibitor, 5-10 mg twice daily. Reverse transcription of extracted RNA yielded cDNA, which provided the sequencing template. The method was immunoSEQ multiplex PCR; TCRdb's version includes in-frame clones alone and lacks a portion of them. The sample lists under 350,000 clones; more than 45% were seen once. The material sequenced was CD4+ T cells sorted from blood, taken at week 24, from a patient treated with tofacitinib. Receptors originate from a human donor with alopecia areata.

The V call is TRBV7-2, the J call TRBJ1-5, with D maybe TRBD1 (5 bases). Per the germline V gene, CDR1 is SGHTA and CDR2 is FQGNSA. This CDR3 contains 11 residues. Trimming removed 8 bases from V and 11 bases from J, with 13 bases in between. The CDR3 spells CASGTPGTQHF. CDR3 bases: TGTGCCAGCGGGACCCCCGGGACCCAGCATTTT. The full variable domain, completed using reference TRBV7-2 and TRBJ1-5, is GAGVSQSPSNKVTEKGKDVELRCDPISGHTALYWYRQSLGQGLEFLIYFQGNSAPDKSGLPSDRFSAERTGGSVSTLTIQRTQQEDSAVYLCASGTPGTQHFGDGTRLSIL.

The V and J genes are TRBV20-1 and TRBJ2-4; D remains ambiguous. V lost 6 bases to trimming and J lost 4 bases, with 7 bases between them. CDR3 length: 11 amino acids. In germline, CDR1 is DFQATT, CDR2 SNEGSKA (reference sequence). The CDR3 spells CSAPWKNIQYF. The CDR3 nucleotides are TGCAGTGCCCCTTGGAAAAACATTCAGTACTTC.

The rearrangement uses TRBV7-9 and TRBJ1-2, with unresolved D. V lost 5 bases to trimming and J lost 3 bases, with 13 bases between them. The germline CDR1 and CDR2 sequences are SEHNR and FQNEAQ (reference sequence). The CDR3 loop spans 14 amino acids. The CDR3 protein is CASSLISDDYGYTF. CDR3 nucleotides: TGTGCCAGCAGCCTTATCTCGGACGACTATGGCTACACCTTC.

The table lists this clone with a count of one. The V call is TRBV7-2, the J call TRBJ1-2; TRBD1 might be the D (5 bases). Germline loops: CDR1 SGHTA, CDR2 FQGNSA. The V and J ends lost 3 bases and 7 bases respectively, with 18 bases between them. The CDR3 consists of 15 residues. The CDR3 loop reads CASSFLTAALGGYTF. CDR3 sequence (DNA): TGTGCCAGCAGCTTCCTGACAGCAGCCCTTGGTGGCTACACCTTC.

CDR3 bases: TGTGCCAGCAGCCCCCCGACAGGGTCGAATGAGCAGTTCTTC. It specifies CASSPPTGSNEQFF. The chain combines TRBV7-9 with TRBJ2-1, with 7 bases that match TRBD1. V lost 5 bases, J lost 7 bases, and 8 bases stayed unmatched. This CDR3 is 14 amino acids long. Germline V CDR1 and CDR2: SEHNR, FQNEAQ (reference sequence).

This clone was recorded a few times. The chain joins TRBV6-5 to TRBJ2-7; TRBD2 agrees at 8 bases. The CDR3 spans 16 residues. CDR1 MNHEY and CDR2 SVGAGI come from the germline V gene. The V gene end was trimmed by 0 bases and the J gene end by 6 bases; junction bases not matched to a gene: 10. The CDR3 DNA is TGTGCCAGCAGTTACTCGGCGAGTAGCGGGGTGGGCGAGCAGTACTTC. Translated, it gives CASSYSASSGVGEQYF.

The chain links TRBV1 to TRBJ1-2. TRBV1 is designated a pseudogene. The CDR3 is 17 residues long. CDR3 loop: CTSSLIPGPYTAYGYTF. CDR3 coding DNA: TGCACCAGCAGCCTAATCCCGGGACCTTACACCGCCTATGGCTACACCTTC.

Here the CDR3 reads CAWSPQDRIKYF. DNA of the CDR3: TGTGCCTGGAGTCCCCAGGACAGGATCAAGTACTTC. The chain combines TRBV30 with TRBJ2-7; 7 positions match TRBD1. With V trimmed by 2 bases and J by 11 bases, 9 bases remained unmatched. The CDR3 runs 12 residues. The germline V gene has CDR1 GTSNPN and CDR2 SVGIG (reference sequence).

The chain uses TRBV15 and TRBJ2-5; the D gene is possibly TRBD2 (5 bases). There are 14 residues in the CDR3. Trimming pared 1 base from V and 5 bases from J, leaving 11 bases between. The germline V gene has CDR1 LNHNV and CDR2 YYDKDF (reference sequence). The CDR3 nucleotides are TGTGCCACCAGCAGAGTCCGGACGGGGGAGACCCAGTACTTC. Translation gives CATSRVRTGETQYF.

V and J are TRBV30 and TRBJ2-7; D gene unclear. V lost 3 bases and J lost 1, with 13 bases in between. Per germline, CDR1 GTSNPN and CDR2 SVGIG (reference sequence). The CDR3 contains 14 residues. The CDR3 loop reads CAWRYTAWSYEQYF. CDR3 coding DNA: TGTGCCTGGAGGTATACAGCGTGGTCCTACGAGCAGTACTTC.

V is TRBV5-4 and J is TRBJ2-3; 9 bases fit TRBD1. Germline assignment: CDR1 SGHNT and CDR2 YYREEE (reference sequence). Germline trimming cut 4 bases from V and 3 bases from J; bases unmatched to any gene: 6. This CDR3 spans 15 amino acids. The CDR3 sequence: CASSPGQGMTDTQYF. The CDR3 DNA sequence: TGTGCCAGCAGCCCGGGACAGGGCATGACAGATACGCAGTATTTT. Variable domain in full (rest from reference TRBV5-4 and TRBJ2-3): ETGVTQSPTHLIKTRGQQVTLRCSSQSGHNTVSWYQQALGQGPQFIFQYYREEENGRGNFPPRFSGLQFPNYSSELNVNALELDDSALYLCASSPGQGMTDTQYFGPGTRLTVL.

CDR3 protein: CASTWDGQFF. DNA for the CDR3: TGCGCCAGCACGTGGGACGGGCAGTTCTTC. The chain combines TRBV5-1 with TRBJ2-1; D is possibly TRBD1 or TRBD2 (5 bases each). The V gene's germline CDR1 is SGHRS and CDR2 YFSETQ. With 6 bases removed from V and 12 bases from J, the gap between germline ends came to 10 bases. CDR3 length equals 10 residues.

V is TRBV7-3 and J is TRBJ1-1; 8 bases match TRBD1. The V segment lost 1 base and the J segment 7 bases; nucleotides outside the gene matches: 8. The CDR3 is 15 amino acids. Germline V gene sequence: CDR1 SGHTA, CDR2 FQGTGA. The CDR3 DNA sequence: TGTGCCAGCAGCTTAATCTCCAGGGGGCCGAATGAAGCTTTCTTT. This codes for CASSLISRGPNEAFF.

This clone occurred a few times. A junction end diverges from the germline sequence, so it may reflect a read error. The chain links TRBV11-2 to TRBJ2-3, with 7 bases fitting TRBD1. CDR1 SGHAT and CDR2 FQNNGV come from the germline V gene. The CDR3 has 11 residues. CDR3 bases: TGTGCCAGCAGCGTTAGGGACAGTATGCATTTT. It translates to CASSVRDSMHF.

J is TRBJ1-3 and V is TRBV4-2, with TRBD1 matching 7 bases. This CDR3 is built from 16 residues. The germline gives CDR1 LGHNA, CDR2 YNFKEQ. V lost 5 bases to trimming and J lost 2 bases; unmatched junction nucleotides: 9. The DNA of the CDR3 is TGTGCCAGCAGCGTCCAGGGGGACATTACTGGAAACACCATATATTTT. It is translated as CASSVQGDITGNTIYF.

V gene TRBV30 combines with J gene TRBJ1-6, with D possibly matching TRBD1 (5 bases). The ends were cut back, 0 bases at V and 9 bases at J, with 12 bases in the middle. Germline lookup yields CDR1 GTSNPN and CDR2 SVGIG (reference sequence). The CDR3 totals 14 residues. This CDR3 is CAWSVGVGVSPLHF. The CDR3 nucleotides read TGTGCCTGGAGTGTAGGGGTGGGGGTTTCACCCCTCCACTTT.

The genes are TRBV29-1 and TRBJ2-7; TRBD1 aligns across 11 bases. The V gene's germline CDR1 is SQVTM and CDR2 ANQGSEA. This CDR3 contains 14 residues. V shed 6 bases and J 4 bases; nucleotides not matched to a gene: 8. This chain's CDR3 is CSVSNRDRGYEQYF. The CDR3 bases are TGCAGCGTGTCGAACCGGGACAGGGGGTACGAGCAGTACTTC.

This clone was detected a few times. The V and J genes are TRBV4-1 and TRBJ2-3; possible D gene TRBD2, 5 bases. Germline CDR1 is MGHRA and CDR2 is YSYEKL. Trimming removed 0 bases at V and 7 bases at J, with 14 bases between. CDR3 length: 15 residues. The chain's CDR3 is CASSQDGLAVNTQYF. CDR3 nucleotide sequence: TGCGCCAGCAGCCAAGATGGGCTAGCCGTTAATACGCAGTATTTT.

The sample holds a few counts of this clone. The V and J genes are TRBV11-2 and TRBJ2-7; the match to TRBD1 covers 8 bases. The J segment lost 0 bases and the V segment lost 2 bases, leaving 9 bases of the junction unmatched. CDR3 length: 17 residues. CDR1 and CDR2 from the germline V gene are SGHAT and FQNNGV. CDR3 sequence: CASSLLPTGVSSYEQYF. The CDR3 DNA reads as TGTGCCAGCAGCTTACTCCCGACAGGGGTCAGCTCCTACGAGCAGTACTTC.

The V gene is TRBV10-3, the J gene TRBJ2-7, with D unclear. Germline V gene lookup returns CDR1 ENHRY and CDR2 SYGVKD. CDR3 length: 13 residues. Trimming shortened V by 3 bases and J by 3 bases, and 9 bases separated the two germline ends. Here the CDR3 DNA reads TGTGCCATCAGTGAAGGCGGAGTCTACGAGCAGTACTTC. As protein: CAISEGGVYEQYF.

The chain recombines TRBV2 with TRBJ2-3; D is unresolved. Germline CDR1 SNHLY, CDR2 FYNNEI. The CDR3 sequence is 11 residues long. With 2 bases removed from V and 8 bases from J, the gap between germline ends came to 5 bases. The CDR3 DNA reads TGTGCCAGCAGTGAATACCTTACGCAGTATTTT. Residues: CASSEYLTQYF.

CDR3 loop: CASRPGQSSYEQYF. In DNA, the CDR3 is TGTGCCAGCAGGCCGGGACAGAGCTCCTACGAGCAGTACTTC. V usage is TRBV2 and J usage is TRBJ2-7; 7 bases match TRBD1. Unmatched junction bases numbered 5, after V lost 6 bases and J lost 0 bases. The CDR3 sequence is 14 residues long. CDR1 and CDR2 (germline): SNHLY, FYNNEI.

In its sample, this clone was seen a few times. V and J are TRBV18 and TRBJ1-2; unclear D gene. V dropped 1 base and J dropped 4 bases, with 10 bases sitting between them. CDR1 is KGHSH and CDR2 is LQKENI in the germline V gene. This CDR3 spans 14 amino acids. The CDR3 nucleotides are TGTGCCAGCTCACCACTTGAGAACCTCTATGGCTACACCTTC. Translating it yields CASSPLENLYGYTF.

This chain uses TRBV6-5 with TRBJ1-1, with unresolved D. The CDR3 sequence is 12 residues long. Germline lookup yields CDR1 MNHEY and CDR2 SVGAGI. The germline V and J ends were trimmed by 5 bases and 4 bases, with 8 bases remaining between them. The chain's CDR3 is CASSGETTEAFF. The CDR3 DNA follows: TGTGCCAGCAGTGGGGAGACCACTGAAGCTTTCTTT.